What follows are 11 T cell receptor beta chains derived from one specimen sequenced in a study of blood T cell repertoires in COVID-19. TCRdb keeps only in-frame clones here, not all; method: immunoSEQ multiplex PCR. Here the sample spans about 180,000 clones, 80% to 90% being singletons. The material sequenced was peripheral blood. These receptors all stem from a man aged 40-49 years with active or convalescent COVID-19.

This sequence joins TRBV19 and TRBJ1-1, with D possibly being TRBD1 (5 bases). The CDR3 has 13 amino acids. The V and J ends lost 4 bases and 4 bases respectively, with 10 bases between them. The germline V gene has CDR1 LNHDA and CDR2 SQIVND (reference sequence). The CDR3 loop is CASSTNGGTEAFF. The DNA for the CDR3 is TGTGCCAGTAGTACTAACGGGGGCACTGAAGCTTTCTTT.

This chain links TRBV19 with TRBJ1-2; D not certain. The V gene lost 3 bases and the J gene lost 10 bases, with 12 bases spanning the gap. This CDR3 contains 12 residues. The V gene's germline CDR1 is LNHDA and CDR2 SQIVND (reference sequence). The CDR3: CASSISASAYTF. The CDR3 coding sequence is TGTGCCAGTAGTATTTCAGCGTCGGCCTACACCTTC.

The chain is built from TRBV7-2 and TRBJ2-7; D gene unclear. This CDR3 is built from 13 residues. The germline CDR1 and CDR2 sequences are SGHTA and FQGNSA. V lost 3 bases to trimming and J lost 3 bases, with 9 bases between them. CDR3 loop: CASSFSSSYEQYF. As DNA, the CDR3 is TGTGCCAGCAGCTTTTCATCGAGCTACGAGCAGTACTTC. The full variable domain, rest sourced from reference TRBV7-2 and TRBJ2-7, is GAGVSQSPSNKVTEKGKDVELRCDPISGHTALYWYRQSLGQGLEFLIYFQGNSAPDKSGLPSDRFSAERTGGSVSTLTIQRTQQEDSAVYLCASSFSSSYEQYFGPGTRLTVT.

The V gene is TRBV5-1, the J gene TRBJ2-1; weak D call: TRBD2 (6 bases). V lost 0 bases and J lost 0, with 16 bases in between. CDR3 length equals 18 residues. Germline V gene sequence: CDR1 SGHRS, CDR2 YFSETQ. The CDR3 DNA follows: TGCGCCAGCAGCTTGGCACCCGTGGGAGGTTCCTCCTACAATGAGCAGTTCTTC. Translation: CASSLAPVGGSSYNEQFF.

The chain uses TRBV5-8 and TRBJ2-2, with D possibly being TRBD1 (6 bases). Trimming took 2 bases from V and 1 from J, leaving 12 bases between them. The CDR3 contains 16 residues. Germline CDR1 and CDR2: SGHTS and YDEGEE. The DNA of the CDR3 is TGTGCCAGCAGCTTTCCCGGACAGCAGAACACCGGGGAGCTGTTTTTT. It codes for CASSFPGQQNTGELFF.

This sequence joins TRBV6-5 and TRBJ1-4; 9 bases line up with TRBD1. The germline gives CDR1 MNHEY, CDR2 SVGAGI. The ends lost 4 bases at V and 7 bases at J; junction bases unmatched: 7. This CDR3 is 15 amino acids long. CDR3 bases: TGTGCCAGCAGTTCACGGACAGGGGTTTCTGAAAAACTGTTTTTT. Amino acid sequence: CASSSRTGVSEKLFF.

The V and J genes are TRBV5-4 and TRBJ1-3; 8 bases agree with TRBD1. V lost 2 bases, J lost 0 bases, and 10 bases stayed unmatched. Germline V gene data show CDR1 as SGHNT and CDR2 as YYREEE (reference sequence). The CDR3 is 18 residues long. The CDR3 loop is CASSLQGVKLSSGNTIYF. CDR3 bases: TGTGCCAGCAGCTTACAGGGGGTAAAACTTTCCTCTGGAAACACCATATATTTT.

This clone was seen a single time. V and J are TRBV28 and TRBJ1-5, with 12 bases aligning to TRBD1. The CDR3 totals 16 residues. Germline CDR1 is MDHEN and CDR2 is SYDVKM. V shed 3 bases and J 6 bases; nucleotides not matched to a gene: 6. The CDR3 sequence: CASSFPGQGASQPQHF. CDR3 coding DNA: TGTGCCAGCAGTTTCCCGGGACAGGGGGCATCTCAGCCCCAGCATTTT.

The chain has TRBV5-6 and TRBJ2-1; D gene ambiguous. The germline CDR1 and CDR2 sequences are SGHDT and YYEEEE. The CDR3 covers 14 residues. V was clipped by 1 base and J by 2 bases, with 7 bases between them. CDR3 sequence: CASSLPDPYNEQFF. The CDR3 DNA sequence: TGTGCCAGCAGCTTGCCAGATCCCTACAATGAGCAGTTCTTC. Variable domain in full (rest from reference TRBV5-6 and TRBJ2-1): DAGVTQSPTHLIKTRGQQVTLRCSPKSGHDTVSWYQQALGQGPQFIFQYYEEEERQRGNFPDRFSGHQFPNYSSELNVNALLLGDSALYLCASSLPDPYNEQFFGPGTRLTVL.

The rearrangement joins TRBV4-1 to TRBJ2-6; 11 bases match TRBD1. The CDR3 runs 19 residues. Germline V gene lookup returns CDR1 MGHRA and CDR2 YSYEKL. V gave up 1 base and J gave up 0 bases; unmatched junction bases: 5. As DNA, the CDR3 is TGCGCCAGCAGCCAAGCGGGACAGGGGGGATCCTCTGGGGCCAACGTCCTGACTTTC. Protein: CASSQAGQGGSSGANVLTF.

The chain combines TRBV4-1 with TRBJ1-5; 8 bases align to TRBD1. J lost 0 bases, V lost 3 bases, and 7 bases had no gene match. CDR3 length: 17 residues. Germline V gene sequence: CDR1 MGHRA, CDR2 YSYEKL. The CDR3 DNA is TGCGCCAGCAGCCACTCGACAGGGGATTATAGCAATCAGCCCCAGCATTTT. Amino acid sequence: CASSHSTGDYSNQPQHF.